The 13 T cell receptor beta chains below were found in one sample sequenced in a study of low-dose radiotherapy and immunotherapy resistance in tumors. Alpha and beta chains were covered, as first-strand cDNA relied on TRAV- and TRBV-specific primers. Over roughly 20 PCR cycles, TCRs were amplified from a constant-region primer and V-primer adapter. MiXCR, applied by TCRdb to the reads, yields one record per CDR3 protein. There are around 60,000 distinct CDR3 sequences in the sample; about a quarter occur only once, and 6.5% to 7% lies in the top ten. Time point here: after trial treatment. Specified treatment: LDRT plus nivolumab, ipilimumab, low-dose cyclophosphamide and aspirin (RACIN trial). The sequencing here drew on PBMCs, taken after low-dose radiotherapy plus immunotherapy. The receptors originated from a male donor with prostate cancer.

This chain uses TRBV20-1 with TRBJ2-3; 12 positions agree with TRBD2. Germline V gene data show CDR1 as DFQATT and CDR2 as SNEGSKA (reference sequence). Germline trimming cut 3 bases from V and 2 bases from J; bases unmatched to any gene: 9. The CDR3 is 17 residues long. The CDR3 is CSASPGLAGRFTDTQYF. The CDR3 bases are TGCAGTGCTAGCCCGGGACTAGCGGGTCGATTCACAGATACGCAGTATTTT.

This clonotype was seen ten or more times. The rearrangement uses TRBV20-1 and TRBJ2-3; D uncertain. The germline CDR1 and CDR2 sequences are DFQATT and SNEGSKA (reference sequence). Trimming left V 2 bases short and J 0 bases short, with 9 bases between. This CDR3 is 14 amino acids long. DNA for the CDR3: TGCAGTGCTAGACTTGCGGCTAGCACAGATACGCAGTATTTT. This codes for CSARLAASTDTQYF.

This clonotype was seen repeatedly, ten times or more. The rearrangement links TRBV2 to TRBJ1-5; weak D call: TRBD1 (5 bases). Germline lookup yields CDR1 SNHLY and CDR2 FYNNEI. Trimming left V 4 bases short and J 7 bases short, with 14 bases between. CDR3 length equals 14 residues. The CDR3: CASSGVRAGQPQHF. The DNA of the CDR3 is TGTGCCAGCAGTGGAGTCAGGGCGGGGCAGCCCCAGCATTTT.

This clonotype occurred many times. This chain links TRBV7-2 with TRBJ1-6; 9 bases fit TRBD1. After removal of 3 bases from V and 9 bases from J, the junction contained 6 bases not matched to a gene. This CDR3 spans 15 amino acids. Germline V gene sequence: CDR1 SGHTA, CDR2 FQGNSA. The CDR3 loop is CASSFLGTGLSPLHF. For the CDR3, the DNA is TGTGCCAGCAGCTTTCTAGGGACAGGGCTTTCACCCCTCCACTTT. Using reference TRBV7-2 and TRBJ1-6 for the parts outside the CDR3, the full variable domain is GAGVSQSPSNKVTEKGKDVELRCDPISGHTALYWYRQSLGQGLEFLIYFQGNSAPDKSGLPSDRFSAERTGGSVSTLTIQRTQQEDSAVYLCASSFLGTGLSPLHFGNGTRLTVT.

V gene TRBV4-2 combines with J gene TRBJ2-7; the D gene is possibly TRBD1 (6 bases). The CDR3 is 15 amino acids. Trimming stripped 2 bases from V and 1 base from J, with 12 bases between. Germline loops: CDR1 LGHNA, CDR2 YNFKEQ. The CDR3: CASSQPGTSSYEQYF. The CDR3 DNA is TGTGCCAGCAGCCAACCCGGGACAAGTTCCTACGAGCAGTACTTC.

This clonotype was recorded at least ten times. The chain combines TRBV12-3 or TRBV12-4 with TRBJ2-2, with TRBD2 matching 13 bases. The CDR3 has 15 amino acids. The V segment lost 4 bases and the J segment 6 bases; nucleotides outside the gene matches: 2. CDR3 coding DNA: TGTGCCAGCAGTTGGACTAGCGGGAGCCCCGGGGAGCTGTTTTTT. It codes for CASSWTSGSPGELFF.

This clonotype was detected many times. CDR3 DNA sequence: TGTGCCAGCAGCGTCAGGACTAGCGGGAGCAATGAGCAGTTCTTC. This gives the protein CASSVRTSGSNEQFF. The chain couples TRBV4-2 to TRBJ2-1; TRBD2 aligns across 13 bases. CDR3 length: 15 amino acids. V was pared by 5 bases and J by 6 bases, with 4 bases of the junction left unmatched. CDR1 is LGHNA and CDR2 is YNFKEQ in the germline V gene.

As for this clonotype: A far larger clone is a single base away, which makes a read error likely. J is TRBJ2-1 and V is TRBV30; 8 positions agree with TRBD1. After removal of 3 bases from V and 10 bases from J, the junction contained 5 bases not matched to a gene. From germline, CDR1 is GTSNPN and CDR2 SVGIG (reference sequence). The CDR3 sequence is 12 residues long. The CDR3: CAWSAGGLEQFF. CDR3 bases: TGTGCCTGGAGCGCAGGGGGCCTCGAGCAGTTCTTC. The full variable domain, in which reference TRBV30 and TRBJ2-1 provide the parts outside the CDR3, is SQTIHQWPATLVQPVGSPLSLECTVEGTSNPNLYWYRQAAGRGLQLLFYSVGIGQISSEVPQNLSASRPQDRQFILSSKKLLLSDSGFYLCAWSAGGLEQFFGPGTRLTVL.

This sequence joins TRBV20-1 and TRBJ2-1, with unresolved D. The CDR3 is made up of 15 amino acids. V was pared by 0 bases and J by 2 bases, with 11 bases between. Germline lookup yields CDR1 DFQATT and CDR2 SNEGSKA (reference sequence). CDR3 nucleotide sequence: TGCAGTGCTAGAGATCGTAGTAGCCCCTACAATGAGCAGTTCTTC. This sequence encodes CSARDRSSPYNEQFF.

This clonotype was seen repeatedly, ten times or more. V and J are TRBV6-6 and TRBJ2-7, with 8 bases lining up with TRBD1. V shed 6 bases, J shed 5 bases, and the junction held 9 bases outside the gene matches. Germline values: CDR1 MNHNY, CDR2 SVGAGI (reference sequence). The CDR3 loop spans 14 amino acids. The CDR3 sequence is CASSLQGARDEQYF. CDR3 DNA: TGTGCCAGCAGCCTCCAGGGGGCGCGCGACGAGCAGTACTTC.

This clonotype was found many times. The chain has TRBV7-9 and TRBJ2-1; 7 bases are shared with TRBD1. The CDR3 is 15 amino acids. Germline V gene sequence: CDR1 SEHNR, CDR2 FQNEAQ (reference sequence). With 5 bases clipped from V and 2 bases from J, the junction kept 6 bases outside the gene matches. The CDR3 DNA reads TGTGCCAGCAGCAAGGGGGCTGGGGCCTACAATGAGCAGTTCTTC. Its translation is CASSKGAGAYNEQFF.

This rearrangement joins TRBV2 to TRBJ2-3, with a possible D match to TRBD1 (5 bases). Trimming stripped 7 bases from V and 3 bases from J, with 17 bases between. The CDR3 spans 15 residues. The V gene's germline CDR1 is SNHLY and CDR2 FYNNEI. Written as DNA, the CDR3 is TGTGCCAGCAACTCCCGGCAGGGAATGACAGATACGCAGTATTTT. Amino acids: CASNSRQGMTDTQYF.

The table lists this clonotype with a few counts. This may stem from a read error, because a much larger clone lies one nucleotide away. The V call is TRBV28, the J call TRBJ1-1; 8 nucleotides align to TRBD1. The V and J ends lost 5 bases and 8 bases, in that order; junction bases with no gene match: 10. The CDR3 consists of 14 residues. Per the germline V gene, CDR1 is MDHEN and CDR2 is SYDVKM. The DNA of the CDR3 is TGTGCCAGCAGTCCTACAGGGGGGTCTGGAGAAGCTTTCTTT. The encoded protein is CASSPTGGSGEAFF.